This entry features one TCR beta chain sequence. Its antigen is not known. This specimen belongs to a study of blood T cells in healthy people across ages. Findings and limits, study-wide: Relative to aged donors, long-lived donors carried more naive CD4+ cells and displayed higher diversity.

In germline, CDR1 is SGHRS, CDR2 YFSETQ. The CDR3 sequence is 15 residues long. The ends were cut back, 2 bases at V and 5 bases at J, with 14 bases in the middle. A second PCR, run for roughly 6 to 11 cycles, used a sample-barcoded 5' primer plus a J-beta primer mix. TCRdb called the 5' RACE reads again in MiXCR, with one record for every CDR3 protein. Of 800,000 to 950,000 distinct CDR3 sequences listed, roughly 40% were seen once; the top ten hold 10% to 15%. The rearrangement joins TRBV5-1 to TRBJ2-1, with D perhaps given as TRBD1 or TRBD2 (5 bases each). This TCR was recovered from a man between 18 and 29 years old in good health. Sequencing was performed on blood. CDR3 in amino acids: CASSFGTSRDNEQFF. The CDR3 DNA is TGCGCCAGCAGCTTCGGGACGAGCAGGGACAATGAGCAGTTCTTC.